Listed below are T cell receptor beta chains from one sample, sequenced in a study of OX40 agonist ivuxolimab in advanced cancers. The data were produced by immunoSEQ multiplex PCR, yet TCRdb's version contains in-frame clones alone and is incomplete. The data contain some 73,000 clones, approximately 86% of them seen just once; the ten biggest clones take up roughly 0.75%. The sample was CD4+ or CD8+ T cells sorted from blood, taken in a trial of the OX40 agonist ivuxolimab. The receptors were sampled from an adult with an advanced solid tumor such as melanoma, head and neck, liver or kidney cancer. Both conserved end residues are part of each CDR3. The D gene is left open where the match is weak. Expanded clones are given a class, and other clones once, few, many or no size at all.

TRBV18	TRBJ1-5	.	.	TGTGCCAGCTCACCTCCCAAAAGCCCAGGGGGCAATCAGCCCCAGCATTTT	CASSPPKSPGGNQPQHF
TRBV30	TRBJ1-5	once	.	TGTGCCTGGAGTGTTCCCCTGGGTTGGGGCAATCAGCCCCAGCATTTT	CAWSVPLGWGNQPQHF
TRBV2	TRBJ1-5	.	.	TGTGCCAGCAATGGATTACGGATGAATCAGCCCCAGCATTTT	CASNGLRMNQPQHF
TRBV30	TRBJ1-4	few	.	TGTGCCTGGAGTGTGGGGACCTGGGGTGAAAAACTGTTTTTT	CAWSVGTWGEKLFF
TRBV19	TRBJ2-5	.	.	TGTGCCAGTAGTCCTCAGGAGGGGTCTCAGACCCAGTACTTC	CASSPQEGSQTQYF
TRBV18	TRBJ2-5	.	.	TGTGCCAGCTCACCAAATACAGGGCAAGAGACCCAGTACTTC	CASSPNTGQETQYF
TRBV7-6	TRBJ2-5	.	.	TGTGCCAGCAGTCCCGGGAACCAAGAGACCCAGTACTTC	CASSPGNQETQYF
TRBV2	TRBJ1-2	.	.	TGTGCCAGCAACGAAGGGAGGGATTCGCGTGGCTACACCTTC	CASNEGRDSRGYTF
TRBV7-8	TRBJ1-1	many	.	TGTGCCAGCAGCCCAACCGCTTGGGAGTACACTGAAGCTTTCTTT	CASSPTAWEYTEAFF
TRBV11-2	TRBJ2-7	once	.	TGTGCCAGCAGCCCGCACTCGGACCGCCCTTACGAGCAGTACTTC	CASSPHSDRPYEQYF
TRBV5-1	TRBJ1-4	.	.	TGCGCCAGCAGCTTGGCGGGCAGGACCACAACTAATGAAAAACTGTTTTTT	CASSLAGRTTTNEKLFF
TRBV27	TRBJ2-5	.	.	TGTGCCAGCAGTCGTTCCCCGGGCAGACAAGAGACCCAGTACTTC	CASSRSPGRQETQYF
TRBV19	TRBJ2-5	.	.	TGTGCCAGTAGGGGACAATTCGGGACCCAGTACTTC	CASRGQFGTQYF
TRBV6-5	TRBJ2-5	.	.	TGTGCCAGCAGTTACCGAGACAGCGTGTCAGAGACCCAGTACTTC	CASSYRDSVSETQYF
TRBV7-2	TRBJ2-2	.	TRBD2	TGTGCCAGCAGGGTGAGCGGGAGCCCCGGGGAGCTGTTTTTT	CASRVSGSPGELFF
TRBV4-3	TRBJ1-2	.	.	TGCGCCAGCAGCCAGGGCTCTTTGGACAGAGCTGGCTACACCTTC	CASSQGSLDRAGYTF
TRBV9	TRBJ2-3	.	.	TGTGCCAGCAGCCGTCTCGAGGGCTTAACCACAGATACGCAGTATTTT	CASSRLEGLTTDTQYF
TRBV27	TRBJ2-2	.	TRBD1	TGTGCCAGCAGTTTTTCTGGACAGGGCACCGGGGAGCTGTTTTTT	CASSFSGQGTGELFF
TRBV7-9	TRBJ1-2	.	.	TGTGCCAGCAGCAGAGAGATCTATGGCTACACCTTC	CASSREIYGYTF
TRBV19	TRBJ2-5	.	.	TGTGCCAGTAGTATTAGCAGGCTGGGGGTAGAGACCCAGTACTTC	CASSISRLGVETQYF
TRBV5-6	TRBJ2-4	.	.	TGTGCCAGCAGCTTATCGGTGGGGAACATTCAGTACTTC	CASSLSVGNIQYF
TRBV10-3	TRBJ2-7	.	.	TGTGCCATCAGTGAGGACAGCCCCTACGAGCAGTACTTC	CAISEDSPYEQYF